This T cell receptor (beta chain) was captured in a study of T cell repertoires in cytomegalovirus infection. For the study at large: Selected CMV epitopes included recently identified HLA-C-restricted ones as well as well-studied HLA-B-restricted ones. Both a matching HLA type and CMV infection were indicated by public TCR beta signatures.

Each CDR3 protein is one row after TCRdb ran MiXCR on the reads. The sample consists of roughly 990,000 distinct CDR3 sequences, less than 40% of them appearing once. As to this clonotype: Its specificity is not known. A much more abundant neighbour one base away suggests this may be a read error.

The trim removed 5 bases at V and 6 bases at J, leaving 18 bases unmatched. CDR3 length equals 18 residues. The V gene's germline CDR1 is SGHVT and CDR2 SQSDAQ. Sequenced material: cultured CD8+ T cells from PBMCs, taken from culture after CMV antigen stimulation. The chain couples TRBV7-4 to TRBJ1-2; 10 bases map to TRBD1. The receptor was derived from a human donor in good health (CMV status not recorded). Some clones in this sample may be carry-over from other donors' samples. CDR3: CASSPTYRDRGLLHGYTF. Here the CDR3 DNA reads TGTGCCAGCAGCCCCACTTACCGGGACAGGGGACTTTTACATGGCTACACCTTC.